Shown below are 19 T cell receptor beta chains from a single sample sequenced in a study of shared clonotypes between healthy human individuals. Generated by immunoSEQ multiplex PCR, the TCRdb table keeps only in-frame clones and is missing some. Here the sample spans some 2,000,000 clones, 90% to 96% being singletons. The sequenced sample was naive CD4+ T cells sorted from blood. Specified subset: CD45RA+ positively selected. The receptors derive from a young man in good health.

The V call is TRBV2, the J call TRBJ2-3, with TRBD2 as a possible D gene (5 bases). The CDR3 sequence is 15 residues long. The V end was cut by 4 bases, the J end by 3 bases, with 14 bases between. Germline V gene data show CDR1 as SNHLY and CDR2 as FYNNEI. CDR3 DNA sequence: TGTGCCAGCAGTGGAAGGCTCCGGACTACAGATACGCAGTATTTT. Translated: CASSGRLRTTDTQYF.

V usage is TRBV28 and J usage is TRBJ2-5; TRBD1 might be the D (5 bases). V was pared by 6 bases and J by 4 bases, with 12 bases between. CDR3 length: 13 residues. CDR1 is MDHEN and CDR2 is SYDVKM in the germline V gene. DNA of the CDR3: TGTGCCAGCAGCCAGGGTCGTGGAGAGACCCAGTACTTC. Its protein is CASSQGRGETQYF. The full variable domain, with the rest looked up from reference TRBV28 and TRBJ2-5, is DVKVTQSSRYLVKRTGEKVFLECVQDMDHENMFWYRQDPGLGLRLIYFSYDVKMKEKGDIPEGYSVSREKKERFSLILESASTNQTSMYLCASSQGRGETQYFGPGTRLLVL.

Note on this clone: Other DNA variants within this sample encode the same CDR3. This chain uses TRBV9 with TRBJ2-2; D may be TRBD1 (6 bases). Germline assignment: CDR1 SGDLS and CDR2 YYNGEE. V was cut by 0 bases and J by 2 bases, with 8 bases left in between. The CDR3 is made up of 15 amino acids. CDR3 coding DNA: TGTGCCAGCAGCGTAGCTGGGACAAACACCGGGGAGCTGTTTTTT. Its protein is CASSVAGTNTGELFF.

V gene TRBV6-4 combines with J gene TRBJ1-5; TRBD1 matches 12 bases. Germline V gene lookup returns CDR1 MRHNA and CDR2 SNTAGT. The CDR3 covers 16 residues. The J segment lost 7 bases and the V segment lost 2 bases, leaving 6 bases of the junction unmatched. The chain's CDR3 is CASSDGDRGRVQPQHF. The DNA of the CDR3 is TGTGCCAGCAGTGACGGGGACAGGGGGCGAGTCCAGCCCCAGCATTTT.

The rearrangement uses TRBV10-3 and TRBJ1-2, with 7 bases identical to TRBD1. After removal of 8 bases from V and 6 bases from J, the junction contained 15 bases not matched to a gene. The CDR3 totals 15 residues. Germline V gene sequence: CDR1 ENHRY, CDR2 SYGVKD. The CDR3 loop is CAIGRGTTLFNGYTF. The CDR3 nucleotides read TGTGCCATCGGCAGGGGGACTACCCTTTTTAATGGCTACACCTTC.

This chain links TRBV27 with TRBJ2-1, with D perhaps TRBD1 or TRBD2 (6 bases each). V dropped 3 bases and J dropped 10 bases, with 19 bases sitting between them. Looked up from germline, CDR1 is MNHEY and CDR2 is SMNVEV (reference sequence). The CDR3 is made up of 15 amino acids. The CDR3: CASSLRGARWSEQFF. Written as DNA, the CDR3 is TGTGCCAGCAGTTTGAGGGGGGCTCGGTGGTCGGAGCAGTTCTTC.

CDR3 nucleotides: TGTGCCAGCAGCCCCGGTGGGCCGTCTTCTGGGGCCAACGTCCTGACTTTC. Amino acid sequence: CASSPGGPSSGANVLTF. The chain is built from TRBV5-6 and TRBJ2-6; no firm D call. The germline V and J ends were trimmed by 4 bases and 1 base, with 15 bases remaining between them. The germline CDR1 and CDR2 sequences are SGHDT and YYEEEE. This CDR3 spans 17 amino acids.

V is TRBV5-1 and J is TRBJ1-5, with D tentatively TRBD1 (6 bases). V was trimmed by 2 bases and J by 0 bases, leaving 9 bases between them. The CDR3 sequence is 15 residues long. The germline gives CDR1 SGHRS, CDR2 YFSETQ. This chain's CDR3 is CASSFGQNSNQPQHF. The CDR3 nucleotides are TGCGCCAGCAGCTTTGGACAGAATAGCAATCAGCCCCAGCATTTT.

The chain carries TRBV13 and TRBJ2-7; D unclear. Trimming removed 6 bases from V and 5 bases from J, with 14 bases in between. CDR1 PRHDT and CDR2 FYEKMQ come from the germline V gene (reference sequence). This CDR3 contains 13 residues. The CDR3 sequence is CASRGRISDEQYF. The CDR3 DNA reads TGTGCCAGCAGGGGCCGCATCTCGGACGAGCAGTACTTC.

This chain connects TRBV19 to TRBJ2-3; 7 positions match TRBD2. Looked up from germline, CDR1 is LNHDA and CDR2 is SQIVND (reference sequence). Trimming at V came to 2 bases and at J to 8 bases, leaving 1 base not matched to a gene. This CDR3 has 12 amino acids. CDR3 nucleotide sequence: TGTGCCAGTAGTATATCGGGGGGTACGCAGTATTTT. Translated: CASSISGGTQYF.

The CDR3 DNA sequence: TGTGCCAGCAGTTTACTTTCAGGGAGTTACGAGCAGTACTTC. It specifies CASSLLSGSYEQYF. The J gene is TRBJ2-7, the V gene TRBV27, with D tentatively TRBD1 or TRBD2 (5 bases each). The CDR3 runs to 14 residues. Germline values: CDR1 MNHEY, CDR2 SMNVEV (reference sequence). Trimming removed 2 bases from V and 4 bases from J, with 12 bases in between.

The J gene is TRBJ2-2, the V gene TRBV6-1; D may be TRBD1 or TRBD2 (5 bases each). V shed 3 bases and J shed 0 bases, with 8 bases lying between them. The CDR3 has 15 residues. Germline lookup yields CDR1 MNHNS and CDR2 SASEGT. The DNA of the CDR3 is TGTGCCAGCAGTGACGTGGGGGCGAACACCGGGGAGCTGTTTTTT. It yields the protein CASSDVGANTGELFF.

V usage is TRBV5-1 and J usage is TRBJ2-3; weak D call: TRBD1 (6 bases). The CDR3 is made up of 13 amino acids. V was pared by 3 bases and J by 4 bases, with 9 bases between. Germline loops: CDR1 SGHRS, CDR2 YFSETQ. The CDR3 is CASSYGQPDTQYF. The CDR3 coding sequence is TGCGCCAGCAGCTATGGACAGCCAGATACGCAGTATTTT.

The rearrangement joins TRBV5-1 to TRBJ2-5; TRBD2 agrees at 9 bases. The CDR3 is made up of 15 amino acids. Germline CDR1 and CDR2: SGHRS and YFSETQ. V lost 4 bases and J lost 4; bases outside the gene matches: 8. The CDR3 DNA sequence: TGCGCCAGCAGCAGAGCGGCTAGCGGGGCAGAGACCCAGTACTTC. This sequence encodes CASSRAASGAETQYF.

Note on this clone: Other DNA sequences within the sample encode an identical CDR3. The chain combines TRBV7-9 with TRBJ2-3; TRBD2 is a possible D gene (6 bases). The CDR3 spans 13 residues. Trimming pared 5 bases from V and 0 bases from J, leaving 6 bases between. Germline CDR1 SEHNR, CDR2 FQNEAQ (reference sequence). The CDR3, as DNA: TGTGCCAGCAGCCGGGGGAGCACAGATACGCAGTATTTT. Translated: CASSRGSTDTQYF. The variable domain in full, with the rest retrieved from reference TRBV7-9 and TRBJ2-3, is DTGVSQNPRHKITKRGQNVTFRCDPISEHNRLYWYRQTLGQGPEFLTYFQNEAQLEKSRLLSDRFSAERPKGSFSTLEIQRTEQGDSAMYLCASSRGSTDTQYFGPGTRLTVL.

The gene calls are TRBV2 and TRBJ2-1; 11 bases line up with TRBD1. Unmatched junction bases numbered 3, after V lost 5 bases and J lost 3 bases. Per germline, CDR1 SNHLY and CDR2 FYNNEI. The CDR3 covers 15 residues. Here the CDR3 reads CASSRTGGYYNEQFF. CDR3 DNA sequence: TGTGCCAGCAGTCGGACAGGGGGCTACTACAATGAGCAGTTCTTC.

The chain recombines TRBV7-2 with TRBJ2-7; no definite D call. The CDR3 has 14 residues. The germline CDR1 and CDR2 sequences are SGHTA and FQGNSA. Trimming cost V 5 bases and J 3 bases, with 14 bases left between them. For the CDR3, the DNA is TGTGCCAGCAGCCCTAACCCCGGAGACTACGAGCAGTACTTC. Protein product: CASSPNPGDYEQYF.

The CDR3 loop is CASSPGRQGANEKLFF. The CDR3 DNA is TGTGCCAGCTCACCAGGTCGCCAGGGGGCTAATGAAAAACTGTTTTTT. The chain joins TRBV18 to TRBJ1-4; 7 bases agree with TRBD1. The CDR3 length is 16 residues. The germline V gene has CDR1 KGHSH and CDR2 LQKENI. The V segment lost 2 bases and the J segment 3 bases; nucleotides outside the gene matches: 6.

The chain uses TRBV18 and TRBJ1-6; tentatively, D is TRBD1 (5 bases). The germline gives CDR1 KGHSH, CDR2 LQKENI. The CDR3 covers 16 residues. V lost 2 bases, J lost 9 bases, and 17 bases lay in between. In DNA, the CDR3 is TGTGCCAGCTCACCAGGAGTTCAGGGAGGGTTTTCACCCCTCCACTTT. This codes for CASSPGVQGGFSPLHF.